One and the same sample provided the 28 T cell receptor gamma chains below, sequenced in a study of gamma delta lymphoproliferative disorders and STAT genes. The receptor sequences were amplified from genomic DNA of peripheral blood mononuclear cells. TCRdb fed the multiplex PCR reads into CATT to redo clone calling. The table has a few thousand gamma-chain clones, more than 10% seen once. The sample taken for sequencing was blood. These receptors all stem from a human donor with gamma-delta T-cell large granular lymphocyte leukemia.

In regard to this clone: A far larger clone is off by one base, so a read error is likely. The sample carries other DNA sequences with the same CDR3. The chain employs TRGV8 and TRGJ1 or TRGJ2. TCRdb offers no J gene call, so here the DNA was matched to germline to obtain one. The CDR3 consists of 14 residues. Germline V gene data show CDR1 as VENAVY and CDR2 as YDSYNSRV. The CDR3 coding sequence is TGTGCTACCTGGGATGCGGGGGTTTATTATAAGAAACTCTTT. Protein product: CATWDAGVYYKKLF.

This clone ranks as medium-sized. The CDR3 DNA is TGTGCCACCTGGGACCCGAATTATTATAAGAAACTCTTT. It encodes CATWDPNYYKKLF. V and J are TRGV4 and TRGJ1 or TRGJ2. The J gene was missing in TCRdb and was found by matching the end of the DNA to germline. The CDR3 loop spans 13 amino acids. CDR1 is EGSTGY and CDR2 is YDSYTSSV in the germline V gene. Losses at the gene ends were 4 bases for V and 0 bases for J; bases not matched to a gene: 3.

This clone was seen ten or more times. The rearrangement joins TRGV4 to TRGJP1. TCRdb does not report a J gene; here it was assigned by matching the DNA to germline references. Trimming cost V 0 bases and J 9 bases; bases outside gene matches: 10. The CDR3 has 15 residues. From germline, CDR1 is EGSTGY and CDR2 YDSYTSSV. DNA for the CDR3: TGTGCCACCTGGGATGGGCTGTATGGTTGTTGGTTCAAGATATTT. Protein product: CATWDGLYGCWFKIF.

A few counts support this clone. TCRdb shows a much larger clone's protein in place of this DNA's translation, and the two differ at residue 8, likely through a read error; the protein shown is translated from the DNA. V usage is TRGV4 and J usage is TRGJ1 or TRGJ2. TCRdb leaves out the J gene; it was filled in here by matching the DNA to germline. CDR3 size: 13 residues. V gave up 2 bases and J gave up 6 bases; unmatched junction bases: 7. Germline values: CDR1 EGSTGY, CDR2 YDSYTSSV. CDR3 protein: CATWDVTTYKKLF. The CDR3 coding sequence is TGTGCCACCTGGGATGTTACCACTTATAAGAAACTCTTT.

There are many counts of this clone. The genes are TRGV9 and TRGJ1 or TRGJ2. Because TCRdb records no J gene, it was assigned here through a match of the DNA to germline. CDR1 and CDR2 from the germline V gene are GITISATS and ISYDGTV (reference sequence). V gave up 0 bases and J gave up 4 bases; unmatched junction bases: 12. The CDR3 is 16 residues long. The CDR3 DNA reads as TGTGCCTTGTGGGAGGTGCAAGGGGTAGCCTATTATAAGAAACTCTTT. This codes for CALWEVQGVAYYKKLF.

This clone was observed many times. This chain links TRGV4 with TRGJ1 or TRGJ2. The J gene is absent in TCRdb and was assigned here via DNA matching to germline. The V and J ends lost 6 bases and 3 bases, in that order; junction bases with no gene match: 20. The CDR3 length is 17 residues. The germline V gene has CDR1 EGSTGY and CDR2 YDSYTSSV. CDR3 sequence reads: CATWTSFTPRIYYKKLF. The CDR3 DNA sequence: TGTGCCACCTGGACATCATTCACCCCAAGGATTTATTATAAGAAACTCTTT.

This clone was counted only a few times. J is TRGJ1 or TRGJ2 and V is TRGV4. The J gene is absent in TCRdb and was assigned here via DNA matching to germline. Losses at the gene ends were 9 bases for V and 4 bases for J; bases not matched to a gene: 3. The CDR3 loop spans 10 amino acids. The germline V gene has CDR1 EGSTGY and CDR2 YDSYTSSV. CDR3 DNA: TGTGCCACCCACTATTATAAGAAACTCTTT. Residues: CATHYYKKLF.

Note on this clone: TCRdb's protein for this DNA is that of a much larger clone and differs from the translation at residue 3, likely a read error; the protein shown is the DNA translation. This chain connects TRGV9 to TRGJ1 or TRGJ2. The J gene was not available in TCRdb and was assigned here by matching the DNA to germline segments. There are 9 residues in the CDR3. The J segment lost 12 bases and the V segment lost 12 bases, leaving 11 bases of the junction unmatched. Germline lookup yields CDR1 GITISATS and CDR2 ISYDGTV (reference sequence). The CDR3: CAVERGKLF. CDR3 nucleotides: TGTGCCGTGGAGAGGGGGAAACTCTTT.

This clone was counted ten times or more. The gene calls are TRGV8 and TRGJ1 or TRGJ2. The J gene, left out of TCRdb, was set here by checking the DNA against germline. The V segment lost 3 bases and the J segment 7 bases; nucleotides outside the gene matches: 9. The CDR3 totals 13 residues. CDR1 VENAVY and CDR2 YDSYNSRV come from the germline V gene. The CDR3 loop reads CATWDGPGYKKLF. CDR3 coding DNA: TGTGCCACCTGGGATGGCCCGGGGTATAAGAAACTCTTT.

There are many counts of this clone. V gene TRGV2 combines with J gene TRGJ1 or TRGJ2. Because TCRdb records no J gene, it was assigned here through a match of the DNA to germline. The germline V gene has CDR1 EGSNGY and CDR2 YDSYNSKV. Unmatched junction bases numbered 3, after V lost 0 bases and J lost 4 bases. CDR3 length equals 13 residues. The CDR3 nucleotides read TGTGCCACCTGGGACGGGCGGTATTATAAGAAACTCTTT. Its translation is CATWDGRYYKKLF.

This clone was detected ten times or more. This chain connects TRGV2 to TRGJ1 or TRGJ2. The J gene was not available in TCRdb and was assigned here by matching the DNA to germline segments. Per germline, CDR1 EGSNGY and CDR2 YDSYNSKV. Trimming removed 2 bases from V and 4 bases from J; junction bases left unmatched: 11. The CDR3 runs 15 residues. The DNA of the CDR3 is TGTGCCACCTGGGACGCTGGGGGGAAGTATTATAAGAAACTCTTT. The encoded protein is CATWDAGGKYYKKLF.

This clone was observed at least ten times. A much larger clone sits a single nucleotide away, making a read error possible. The rearrangement joins TRGV10 to TRGJP1. No J gene was available from TCRdb, and it was assigned here by a germline match of the DNA. TRGV10 is identified as an open reading frame with a role that is uncertain. This CDR3 has 12 residues. CDR3 bases: TGCGCGAGCCCAACCAATGGTTGGTTCAAGATATTT. Amino acid sequence: CASPTNGWFKIF.

This clone came up many times. The rearrangement uses TRGV10 and TRGJ1 or TRGJ2. The J gene is not listed in TCRdb, so it was assigned here from a DNA match to germline. TRGV10 is an ORF, with its function uncertain. Trimming cost V 10 bases and J 12 bases; bases outside gene matches: 10. The CDR3 totals 10 residues. The CDR3 DNA reads as TGTGCTGCGTACTGGTTGGGGAAACTCTTT. As protein: CAAYWLGKLF.

The J gene is TRGJP1, the V gene TRGV10. TCRdb leaves out the J gene; it was filled in here by matching the DNA to germline. TRGV10 is identified as an open reading frame with a role that is uncertain. The CDR3 loop spans 15 amino acids. V trimming: 8 bases; J trimming: 0 bases; junction bases outside the gene matches: 7. CDR3 sequence reads: CAAWDKHTTGWFKIF. The CDR3 DNA reads as TGTGCTGCGTGGGATAAACATACCACTGGTTGGTTCAAGATATTT.

This clone is large (0.1 to 1%) within its sample. The chain uses TRGV4 and TRGJ1 or TRGJ2. The J gene, not given by TCRdb, was assigned here from a germline match of the nucleotide sequence. V shed 0 bases, J shed 3 bases, and the junction held 8 bases outside the gene matches. In germline, CDR1 is EGSTGY, CDR2 YDSYTSSV. The CDR3 has 15 residues. CDR3 sequence reads: CATWDGGNFYYKKLF. The CDR3 coding sequence is TGTGCCACCTGGGATGGGGGAAATTTTTATTATAAGAAACTCTTT.

This chain joins TRGV8 and TRGJP1. TCRdb lists no J gene, so it was determined here by aligning the DNA to germline. V lost 12 bases to trimming and J lost 0 bases; unmatched junction nucleotides: 19. Germline loops: CDR1 VENAVY, CDR2 YDSYNSRV. The CDR3 sequence is 17 residues long. In DNA, the CDR3 is TGTGCCGTTCATCGTGGGGGGGAATATACCACTGGTTGGTTCAAGATATTT. It is translated as CAVHRGGEYTTGWFKIF.

The table lists this clone with many counts. V and J are TRGV3 and TRGJP1. Germline matching of the DNA provided the J gene here, since TCRdb leaves it blank. From germline, CDR1 is VTNTFY and CDR2 YDVSTARD (reference sequence). Losses at the gene ends were 0 bases for V and 2 bases for J; bases not matched to a gene: 6. There are 16 residues in the CDR3. For the CDR3, the DNA is TGTGCCACCTGGGACAGGCGGGGGACCACTGGTTGGTTCAAGATATTT. Translated: CATWDRRGTTGWFKIF.

As to this clone: Since a far larger clone is one base different, this is likely a read error. Other DNA sequences within the sample encode an identical CDR3. V and J are TRGV3 and TRGJ1 or TRGJ2. No J segment appears in TCRdb, so it was assigned here by matching the sequence to germline. With 0 bases clipped from V and 4 bases from J, the junction kept 6 bases outside the gene matches. Germline CDR1 VTNTFY, CDR2 YDVSTARD (reference sequence). CDR3 size: 14 residues. The DNA of the CDR3 is TGTGCCACCTGGGACAGGCCGGACTATTATAAGAAACTCTTT. Protein: CATWDRPDYYKKLF.

A few counts support this clone. The protein in TCRdb stems from a much larger clone and differs at residue 3 from this DNA's translation, likely a read error; here the protein is translated from the DNA. The chain uses TRGV10 and TRGJP1. The J gene is not listed in TCRdb, so it was assigned here from a DNA match to germline. TRGV10 counts as an open reading frame of uncertain function. The CDR3 consists of 13 residues. This CDR3 is CAVWVPPVQIKIF. CDR3 in DNA: TGTGCTGTGTGGGTTCCGCCTGTTCAGATCAAGATATTT.

A note on this clone: TCRdb's listed protein matches a much larger clone and diverges from this DNA's translation at residue 8, likely through a read error; the protein shown comes from the DNA. This chain connects TRGV10 to TRGJP1. TCRdb leaves out the J gene; it was filled in here by matching the DNA to germline. TRGV10 counts as an open reading frame of uncertain function. V shed 11 bases, J shed 7 bases, and the junction held 14 bases outside the gene matches. The CDR3 covers 14 residues. Here the CDR3 DNA reads TGTGCTGCGCACCATTTCCACAATGGTTGGTTCAAGATATTT. It codes for CAAHHFHNGWFKIF.

In its sample, this clone is medium-sized. This chain uses TRGV2 with TRGJ1 or TRGJ2. Here the J gene was assigned by germline matching of the DNA, as TCRdb has none. J was trimmed by 9 bases and V by 0 bases; bases with no gene match: 8. CDR1 is EGSNGY, CDR2 YDSYNSKV, per germline. CDR3 length: 13 residues. CDR3 DNA: TGTGCCACCTGGGACGGGGGGTGGGTTAAGAAACTCTTT. It translates to CATWDGGWVKKLF.

By sample fraction, this clone is medium-sized. A far larger clone is just one base off, so this is likely a read error. Other DNA sequences in this sample translate to the same CDR3. The gene calls are TRGV9 and TRGJP. Because TCRdb records no J gene, it was assigned here through a match of the DNA to germline. Germline CDR1 is GITISATS and CDR2 is ISYDGTV (reference sequence). V lost 4 bases, J lost 5 bases, and 5 bases stayed unmatched. CDR3 length: 16 amino acids. Here the CDR3 reads CALWEVEELGKKIKVF. CDR3 sequence (DNA): TGTGCCTTGTGGGAAGTGGAAGAGTTGGGCAAAAAAATCAAGGTATTT.

In its sample, this clone was seen many times. The chain couples TRGV10 to TRGJ1 or TRGJ2. TCRdb supplies no J gene; here it was assigned by aligning the nucleotide sequence to germline. TRGV10 is identified as an open reading frame with a role that is uncertain. Trimming at V came to 8 bases and at J to 2 bases, leaving 7 bases not matched to a gene. CDR3 length: 13 amino acids. The CDR3 is CAAWDYHYYKKLF. The CDR3 coding sequence is TGTGCTGCGTGGGATTACCATTATTATAAGAAACTCTTT.

This clone was counted many times. This chain connects TRGV10 to TRGJ1 or TRGJ2. TCRdb does not report a J gene; here it was assigned by matching the DNA to germline references. TRGV10 is treated as an ORF (open reading frame) with a function not yet certain. V lost 8 bases and J lost 4; bases outside the gene matches: 21. The CDR3 covers 17 residues. CDR3 sequence reads: CAAWDLRGRGGYYKKLF. In DNA form, the CDR3 reads TGTGCTGCGTGGGATTTAAGGGGGAGGGGGGGCTATTATAAGAAACTCTTT.

With respect to this clone: A clone one base away is much larger, so this may be a read error. The gene calls are TRGV5 and TRGJ1 or TRGJ2. Because TCRdb records no J gene, it was assigned here through a match of the DNA to germline. J lost 3 bases, V lost 0 bases, and 26 bases had no gene match. The CDR3 loop spans 21 amino acids. CDR1 is VINAFY and CDR2 is YDVSNSKD in the germline V gene. CDR3: CATWDRKADSDKRVCYYKKLF. CDR3 DNA sequence: TGTGCCACCTGGGACAGGAAGGCTGACTCCGATAAAAGGGTATGTTATTATAAGAAACTCTTT.

There is no V gene call, and the J gene is TRGJ1 or TRGJ2. The CDR3 has 9 residues. The CDR3 bases are TGTGCCACCTATCCCAAGAAACTCTTT. It translates to CATYPKKLF.

Comments on this clone: This clone may be a read error of a much larger clone one base away. The chain recombines TRGV9 with TRGJP. Matching the DNA to germline supplied the J gene, which TCRdb does not give. Germline V gene lookup returns CDR1 GITISATS and CDR2 ISYDGTV (reference sequence). The CDR3 is made up of 22 amino acids. CDR3 sequence (DNA): TGTGCCTTGTGGGATCGCTCCACAAGCCCGCACGTTATGGAGTTGGGCACAAAAATCAAGGTATTT. Translation gives CALWDRSTSPHVMELGTKIKVF.

There are many counts of this clone. The chain employs TRGV9 and TRGJP. Germline matching of the DNA provided the J gene here, since TCRdb leaves it blank. The CDR3 runs 15 residues. The J segment lost 9 bases and the V segment lost 1 base, leaving 3 bases of the junction unmatched. The germline gives CDR1 GITISATS, CDR2 ISYDGTV (reference sequence). CDR3 in DNA: TGTGCCTTGTGGGAGGTCGGGTTGGGCAAAAAAATCAAGGTATTT. Its translation is CALWEVGLGKKIKVF.